This entry lists 10 T cell receptor beta chains sequenced from one sample in a study of blood T cell repertoires in COVID-19. TCRdb's table, derived via immunoSEQ multiplex PCR, lists solely in-frame clones and lacks some. The sample comprises some 200,000 clones, around 83% of which are singletons, and approximately 1.3% rests with the top ten. Sample: PBMCs or T cells enriched from blood (not recorded which). The origin of the receptors is a woman aged 40 to 55 with acute COVID-19.

The chain carries TRBV21-1 and TRBJ1-5. TRBV21-1 is shown as a pseudogene. The CDR3 spans 19 residues. Written as DNA, the CDR3 is TGTGCCAGCAGCAAATGGCCTCTTGCGGGACGTAGGGAGGATCAGCCCCAGCATTTT. Its translation: CASSKWPLAGRREDQPQHF.

This chain links TRBV3-1 (or the pseudogene TRBV3-2) with TRBJ1-1; D gene uncertain. This CDR3 comprises 12 residues. The germline gives CDR1 LGHDT, CDR2 YNNKEL (reference sequence). Trimming shortened V by 4 bases and J by 5 bases, and 8 bases separated the two germline ends. CDR3 in DNA: TGTGCCAGCAGCCCGCCGGGAACTGAAGCTTTCTTT. Translation: CASSPPGTEAFF.

The chain employs TRBV5-8 and TRBJ2-7, with no clear D. Trimming removed 1 base at V and 5 bases at J, with 16 bases between. Germline CDR1 SGHTS, CDR2 YDEGEE. The CDR3 is made up of 15 amino acids. CDR3 region: CASSLLRPAYDEQYF. The CDR3 nucleotides read TGTGCCAGCAGCTTGCTCCGCCCTGCCTACGACGAGCAGTACTTC.

This clone was recorded a few times. The J gene is TRBJ2-5, the V gene TRBV12-3 or TRBV12-4; D is ambiguous. There are 12 residues in the CDR3. Trimming removed 2 bases at V and 3 bases at J, with 4 bases between. This CDR3 reads CASSLQKETQYF. CDR3 nucleotides: TGTGCCAGCAGTTTACAGAAAGAGACCCAGTACTTC.

The rearrangement links TRBV10-3 to TRBJ2-7; 11 nucleotides align to TRBD1. The CDR3 length is 15 residues. The junction had 11 bases not matched to a gene; V was cut back by 6 bases and J by 7 bases. CDR1 is ENHRY, CDR2 SYGVKD, per germline. Here the CDR3 reads CAISSRTGGLGEQYF. The CDR3 bases are TGTGCCATCAGCTCGCGGACAGGGGGCCTAGGGGAGCAGTACTTC.

The V call is TRBV2, the J call TRBJ2-7; D possibly corresponds to TRBD1 (6 bases). In germline, CDR1 is SNHLY, CDR2 FYNNEI. The V and J ends lost 5 bases and 1 base respectively, with 12 bases between them. The CDR3 length is 14 residues. The CDR3 bases are TGTGCCAGCAGTCTCGACAGGCGATCCTACGAGCAGTACTTC. Its protein is CASSLDRRSYEQYF. Filled out from reference TRBV2 and TRBJ2-7, the complete variable domain reads EPEVTQTPSHQVTQMGQEVILRCVPISNHLYFYWYRQILGQKVEFLVSFYNNEISEKSEIFDDQFSVERPDGSNFTLKIRSTKLEDSAMYFCASSLDRRSYEQYFGPGTRLTVT.

The V and J genes are TRBV5-1 and TRBJ1-4; D uncertain. Per the germline V gene, CDR1 is SGHRS and CDR2 is YFSETQ. The CDR3 covers 14 residues. V was clipped by 7 bases and J by 4 bases, with 14 bases between them. DNA of the CDR3: TGCGCCAGCCAATCCGGGTTCGGTAATGAAAAACTGTTTTTT. Amino acids: CASQSGFGNEKLFF.

V and J are TRBV2 and TRBJ1-2; no definite D call. The germline V gene encodes CDR1 SNHLY and CDR2 FYNNEI. The CDR3 spans 14 residues. Trimming removed 8 bases from V and 1 base from J, with 14 bases in between. In DNA, the CDR3 is TGTGCCAGCTCGAGGGCAGAGATTAACTATGGCTACACCTTC. Translated, it gives CASSRAEINYGYTF.

This chain uses TRBV19 with TRBJ1-5; 8 bases agree with TRBD1. The CDR3 runs 15 residues. Germline V gives CDR1 LNHDA, CDR2 SQIVND (reference sequence). Trimming at V came to 7 bases and at J to 4 bases, leaving 9 bases not matched to a gene. CDR3 DNA: TGTGCCAGTAAAGGACAGGGAGGGCGTAATCAGCCCCAGCATTTT. Amino acid sequence: CASKGQGGRNQPQHF. The variable domain in full, completed from reference TRBV19 and TRBJ1-5, reads DGGITQSPKYLFRKEGQNVTLSCEQNLNHDAMYWYRQDPGQGLRLIYYSQIVNDFQKGDIAEGYSVSREKKESFPLTVTSAQKNPTAFYLCASKGQGGRNQPQHFGDGTRLSIL.

This chain links TRBV12-3 or TRBV12-4 with TRBJ1-2; D remains ambiguous. V lost 6 bases, J lost 2 bases, and 10 bases lay in between. The CDR3 length is 13 residues. The CDR3 protein is CASSTTGNYGYTF. For the CDR3, the DNA is TGTGCCAGCAGCACGACGGGGAACTATGGCTACACCTTC.